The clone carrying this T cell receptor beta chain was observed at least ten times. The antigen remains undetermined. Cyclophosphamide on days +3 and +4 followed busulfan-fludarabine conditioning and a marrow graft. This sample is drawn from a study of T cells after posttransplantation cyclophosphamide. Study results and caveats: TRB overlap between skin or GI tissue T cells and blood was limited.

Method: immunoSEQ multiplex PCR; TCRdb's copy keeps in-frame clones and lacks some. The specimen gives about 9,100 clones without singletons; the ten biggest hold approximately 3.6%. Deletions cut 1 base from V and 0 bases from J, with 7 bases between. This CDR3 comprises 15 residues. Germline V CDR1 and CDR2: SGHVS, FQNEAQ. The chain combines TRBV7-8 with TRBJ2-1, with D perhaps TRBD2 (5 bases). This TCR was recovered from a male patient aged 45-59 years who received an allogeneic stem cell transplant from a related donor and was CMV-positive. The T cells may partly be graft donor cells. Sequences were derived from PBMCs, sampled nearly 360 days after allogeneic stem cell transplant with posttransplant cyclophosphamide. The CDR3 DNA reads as TGTGCCAGCAGCTTAGAGCGGTTCTCCTACAATGAGCAGTTCTTC. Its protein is CASSLERFSYNEQFF.